This entry lists 8 T cell receptor beta chains sequenced from one sample in a study of cytomegalovirus exposure and HLA in healthy donors. With 60 Vbeta and 13 Jbeta primers, the PCR was carried out. Sequencing used immunoSEQ multiplex PCR; TCRdb keeps in-frame clones, though not all of them. The sample records under 200,000 clones, over 60% being singletons. Specimen: PBMCs. The source of these receptors is a girl aged 10 to 17 in good health and CMV-seronegative.

The chain carries TRBV20-1 and TRBJ1-2; weak D call: TRBD1 (5 bases). V gave up 3 bases and J gave up 12 bases, with 14 bases separating them. The CDR3 covers 11 residues. The V gene's germline CDR1 is DFQATT and CDR2 SNEGSKA (reference sequence). This chain's CDR3 is CSASGAQADTF. The CDR3 DNA follows: TGCAGTGCTAGTGGCGCACAGGCGGACACCTTC.

The genes are TRBV7-3 and TRBJ2-2; 7 nucleotides align to TRBD2. Trimming cost V 1 base and J 5 bases; bases outside gene matches: 7. Looked up from germline, CDR1 is SGHTA and CDR2 is FQGTGA. This CDR3 spans 16 amino acids. The DNA for the CDR3 is TGTGCCAGCAGCTTAAGAAGCGGGGAGGGGACCGGGGAGCTGTTTTTT. Translating gives CASSLRSGEGTGELFF.

The V gene is TRBV18, the J gene TRBJ1-1; D not certain. CDR3 size: 13 residues. Per germline, CDR1 KGHSH and CDR2 LQKENI. V was trimmed by 4 bases and J by 1 base, leaving 7 bases between them. CDR3 residues: CASSLEGNTEAFF. DNA for the CDR3: TGTGCCAGCTCACTGGAGGGGAACACTGAAGCTTTCTTT.

As for this clone: Germline is not matched at one junction end, which may reflect a read error. The chain employs TRBV7-9 and TRBJ1-2, with D possibly being TRBD1 (5 bases). Germline lookup yields CDR1 SEHNR and CDR2 FQNEAQ (reference sequence). This CDR3 region has 12 residues. The CDR3 sequence: CASSLQAGTPAF. CDR3 in DNA: TGTGCCAGCAGCTTACAAGCCGGGACTCCGGCCTTC.

This clone showed up just a few times. The V and J genes are TRBV29-1 and TRBJ2-3; weak D call: TRBD2 (5 bases). This CDR3 has 14 residues. Germline V lookup: CDR1 SQVTM, CDR2 ANQGSEA. V was cut by 7 bases and J by 0 bases, with 14 bases left in between. The DNA of the CDR3 is TGCAGCGGGAGGATGGCAGTCAGCACAGATACGCAGTATTTT. Translated: CSGRMAVSTDTQYF.

This rearrangement joins TRBV5-1 to TRBJ2-1; tentatively, D is TRBD2 (5 bases). Per germline, CDR1 SGHRS and CDR2 YFSETQ. Trimming removed 6 bases at V and 4 bases at J, with 20 bases between. The CDR3 is made up of 16 amino acids. CDR3 bases: TGCGCCAGCATTCGGACTCCGGTAATGGGGTACAATGAGCAGTTCTTC. It specifies CASIRTPVMGYNEQFF.

This clone appeared a few times. The CDR3 sequence is CASSEGPSAYRNEQFF. CDR3 in DNA: TGTGCCAGCAGTGAAGGACCTAGTGCATATAGGAATGAGCAGTTCTTC. The J gene is TRBJ2-1, the V gene TRBV2; D is unclear. In germline, CDR1 is SNHLY, CDR2 FYNNEI. V was cut by 1 base and J by 7 bases, with 17 bases left in between. The CDR3 is 16 residues long. Full variable domain (missing parts from reference TRBV2 and TRBJ2-1): EPEVTQTPSHQVTQMGQEVILRCVPISNHLYFYWYRQILGQKVEFLVSFYNNEISEKSEIFDDQFSVERPDGSNFTLKIRSTKLEDSAMYFCASSEGPSAYRNEQFFGPGTRLTVL.

The chain employs TRBV5-1 and TRBJ2-3; 10 bases agree with TRBD2. Germline V gene data show CDR1 as SGHRS and CDR2 as YFSETQ. J lost 0 bases, V lost 9 bases, and 16 bases had no gene match. This CDR3 comprises 18 residues. The CDR3 nucleotides are TGCGCCACCTCGACCCCCCGACGACTAGCGGGTAGCACAGATACGCAGTATTTT. This sequence encodes CATSTPRRLAGSTDTQYF.